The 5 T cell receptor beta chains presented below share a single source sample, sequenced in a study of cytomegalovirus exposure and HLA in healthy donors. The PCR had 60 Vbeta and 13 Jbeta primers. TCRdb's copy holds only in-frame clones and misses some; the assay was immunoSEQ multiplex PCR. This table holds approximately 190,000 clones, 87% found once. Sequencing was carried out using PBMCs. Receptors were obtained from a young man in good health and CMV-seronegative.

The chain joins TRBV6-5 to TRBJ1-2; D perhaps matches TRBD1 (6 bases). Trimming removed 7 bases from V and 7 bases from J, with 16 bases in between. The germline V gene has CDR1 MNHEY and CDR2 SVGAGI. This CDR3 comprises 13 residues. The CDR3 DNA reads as TGTGCCAGCATTGACAGGAAGGATCGTGGCTACACCTTC. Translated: CASIDRKDRGYTF.

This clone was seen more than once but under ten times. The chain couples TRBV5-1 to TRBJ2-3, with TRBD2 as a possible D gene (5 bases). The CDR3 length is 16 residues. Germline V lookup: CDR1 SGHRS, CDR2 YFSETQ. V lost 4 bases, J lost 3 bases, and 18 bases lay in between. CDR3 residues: CASSDDFAEETDTQYF. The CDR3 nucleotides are TGCGCCAGCAGCGATGATTTTGCGGAGGAGACAGATACGCAGTATTTT.

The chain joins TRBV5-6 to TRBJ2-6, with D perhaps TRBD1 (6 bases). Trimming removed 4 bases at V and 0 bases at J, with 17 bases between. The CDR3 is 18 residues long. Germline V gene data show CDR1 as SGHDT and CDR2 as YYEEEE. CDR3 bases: TGTGCCAGCAGCGTAAGACAGGTAGCGAGCTCTGGGGCCAACGTCCTGACTTTC. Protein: CASSVRQVASSGANVLTF.

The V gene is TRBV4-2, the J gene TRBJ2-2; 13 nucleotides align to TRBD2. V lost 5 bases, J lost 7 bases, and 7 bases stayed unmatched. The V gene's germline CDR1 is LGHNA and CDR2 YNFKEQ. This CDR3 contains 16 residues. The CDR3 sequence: CASSSWTSGRNGELFF. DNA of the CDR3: TGTGCCAGCAGCTCTTGGACTAGCGGGAGAAACGGGGAGCTGTTTTTT.

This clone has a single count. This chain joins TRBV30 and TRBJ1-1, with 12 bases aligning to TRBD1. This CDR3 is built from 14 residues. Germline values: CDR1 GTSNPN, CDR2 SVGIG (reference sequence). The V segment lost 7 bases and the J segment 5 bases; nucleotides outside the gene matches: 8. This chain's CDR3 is CAYPRDRGPTEAFF. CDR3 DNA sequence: TGTGCCTATCCCCGGGACAGGGGGCCAACTGAAGCTTTCTTT.